This T cell receptor beta chain was documented in a study of identical twins. TCRdb analysed the 5' RACE reads with MiXCR anew, one entry per CDR3 protein. Of 500,000 to 600,000 distinct CDR3 sequences listed, about 20% are singletons. This clonotype was seen only once. These data also featured in a second study, about T cells expressing NK-cell markers. That investigation notes: Beta-chain profiling covered CD3+CD56+NKG2C+, CD3+CD56+NKG2C- and CD3+CD56-NKG2C+ sorted subsets. HCMV seropositivity characterized most of the eight sequenced donors, and seronegativity one.

The sequenced material came from CD4+ T cells sorted from blood. This TCR was recovered from a woman between 18 and 29 years old in good health.

CDR3 amino acids: CASHQSANTEAFF. CDR3 sequence (DNA): TGTGCCAGCCACCAGTCGGCGAACACTGAAGCTTTCTTT. This rearrangement joins TRBV18 to TRBJ1-1; D is uncertain. From germline, CDR1 is KGHSH and CDR2 LQKENI. This CDR3 is 13 amino acids long. V was cut by 8 bases and J by 1 base, with 11 bases left in between.